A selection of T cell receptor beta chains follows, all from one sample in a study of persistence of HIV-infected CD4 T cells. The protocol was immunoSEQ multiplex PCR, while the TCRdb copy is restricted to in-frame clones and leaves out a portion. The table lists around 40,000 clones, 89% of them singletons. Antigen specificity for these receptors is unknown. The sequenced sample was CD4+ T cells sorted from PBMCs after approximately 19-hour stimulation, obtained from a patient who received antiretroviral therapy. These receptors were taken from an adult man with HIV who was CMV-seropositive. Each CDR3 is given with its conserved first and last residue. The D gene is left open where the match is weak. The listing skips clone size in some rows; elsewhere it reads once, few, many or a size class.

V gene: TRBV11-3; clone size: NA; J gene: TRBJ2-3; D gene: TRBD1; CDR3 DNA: TGTGCCAGCAGCCGAGGACAGGGCCCGCGACACACAGATACGCAGTATTTT; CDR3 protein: CASSRGQGPRHTDTQYF
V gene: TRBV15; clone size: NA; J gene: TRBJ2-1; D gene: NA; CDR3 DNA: TGTGCCACCAGCAGAGCAAACTCTACTAGGAATGAGGGTAATGAGCAGTTCTTC; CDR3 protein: CATSRANSTRNEGNEQFF
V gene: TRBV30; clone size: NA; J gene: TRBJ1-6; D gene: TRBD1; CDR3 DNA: TGTGCCTGGAGTGAGACTGGACAGGGTACTTCACCCCTCCACTTT; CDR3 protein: CAWSETGQGTSPLHF
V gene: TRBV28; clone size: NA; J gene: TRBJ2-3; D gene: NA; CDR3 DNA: TGTGCCACCCTAGGGGGGGGCAGCACAGATACGCAGTATTTT; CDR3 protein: CATLGGGSTDTQYF
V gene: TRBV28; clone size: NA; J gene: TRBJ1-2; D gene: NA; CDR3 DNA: TGTGCCAGCAGTTTATTGAGGCCGACAGGAGCTAACTATGGCTACACCTTC; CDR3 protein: CASSLLRPTGANYGYTF
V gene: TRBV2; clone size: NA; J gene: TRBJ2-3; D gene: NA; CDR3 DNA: TGTGCCAGCAGTGCTCGGGGTATTTCCACAGATACGCAGTATTTT; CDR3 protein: CASSARGISTDTQYF
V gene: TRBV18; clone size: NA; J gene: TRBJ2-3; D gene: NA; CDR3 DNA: TGTGCCAGCTCACCGGCCCTTCGAGGGGCAGATACGCAGTATTTT; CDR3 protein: CASSPALRGADTQYF
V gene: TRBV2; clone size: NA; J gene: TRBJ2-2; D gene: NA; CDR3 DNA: TGTGCCAGAAGTGGGGGACCGCAGCAAACCGGGGAGCTGTTTTTT; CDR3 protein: CARSGGPQQTGELFF
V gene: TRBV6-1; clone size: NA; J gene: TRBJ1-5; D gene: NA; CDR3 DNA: TGTGCCAGCAGTGAAGCGCGTGACAGCGACCGGTATAGCAATCAGCCCCAGCATTTT; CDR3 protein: CASSEARDSDRYSNQPQHF
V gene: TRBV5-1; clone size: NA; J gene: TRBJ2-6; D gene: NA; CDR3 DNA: TGCGCCAGCAGCTTGGCCGGGGGACCTCTAGGGGCCAACGTCCTGACTTTC; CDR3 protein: CASSLAGGPLGANVLTF
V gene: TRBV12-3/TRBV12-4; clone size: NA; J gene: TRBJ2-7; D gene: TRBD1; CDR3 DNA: TGTGCCAGCAGTCGGGACAGCTACGAGCAGTACTTC; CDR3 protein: CASSRDSYEQYF
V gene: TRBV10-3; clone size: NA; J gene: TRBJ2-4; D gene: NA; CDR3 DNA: TGTGCCATCAGTGAGAGACAGGGAACGGGAGGGGACATTCAGTACTTC; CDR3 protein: CAISERQGTGGDIQYF
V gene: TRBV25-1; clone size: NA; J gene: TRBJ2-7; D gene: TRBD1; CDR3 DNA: TGTGCCAGCAGCCTGGGACAGGGAAATTTGTACGAGCAGTACTTC; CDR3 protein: CASSLGQGNLYEQYF
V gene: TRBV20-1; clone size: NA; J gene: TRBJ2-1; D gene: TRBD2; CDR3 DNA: TGCAGTGCTAGTCTACTAGCGGGGGTGAGCTACAATGAGCAGTTCTTC; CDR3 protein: CSASLLAGVSYNEQFF
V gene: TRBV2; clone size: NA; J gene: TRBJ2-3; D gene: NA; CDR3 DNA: TGTGCCAGCAGTTCCCGGGACTTGGGTGTTTCGCAGTATTTT; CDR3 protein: CASSSRDLGVSQYF
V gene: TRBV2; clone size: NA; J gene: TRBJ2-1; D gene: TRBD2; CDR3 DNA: TGTGCCAGCACGCGGGGGGTAAACGATGAGCAGTTCTTC; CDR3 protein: CASTRGVNDEQFF
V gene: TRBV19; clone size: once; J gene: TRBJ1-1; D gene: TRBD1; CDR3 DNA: TGTGCCAGTAGGATAGGGACAGGGAGAAACACTGAAGCTTTCTTT; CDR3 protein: CASRIGTGRNTEAFF
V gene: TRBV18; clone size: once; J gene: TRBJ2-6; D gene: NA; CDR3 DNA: TGTGCCAGCTCACCCGAGCTCTCTGGGGCCAACGTCCTGACTTTC; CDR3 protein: CASSPELSGANVLTF
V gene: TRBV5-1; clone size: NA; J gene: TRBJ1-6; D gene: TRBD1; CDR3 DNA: TGCGCCAGCAGCTTGGAAGTTCAGGGGGAAAGTTCACCCCTCCACTTT; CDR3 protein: CASSLEVQGESSPLHF
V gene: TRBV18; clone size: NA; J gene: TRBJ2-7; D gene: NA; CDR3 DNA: TGTGCCAGCTCACCAGGGGCAGCGCCCGAATACGAGCAGTACTTC; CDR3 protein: CASSPGAAPEYEQYF
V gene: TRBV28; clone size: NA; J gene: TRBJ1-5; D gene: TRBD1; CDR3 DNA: TGTGCCAGCAGTTTTTACGTGACAGGGGGTTCGGGTAGCCAGCCCCAGCATTTT; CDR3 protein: CASSFYVTGGSGSQPQHF
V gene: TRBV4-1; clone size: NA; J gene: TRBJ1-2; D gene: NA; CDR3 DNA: TGCGCCAGCAGCCAAGGGCGGGCGAGGAGGGACTATGGCTACACCTTC; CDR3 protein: CASSQGRARRDYGYTF
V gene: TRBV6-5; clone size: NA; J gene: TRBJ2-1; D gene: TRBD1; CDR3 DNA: TGTGCCAGCAGCCCCGACAGGGATAATGAGCAGTTCTTC; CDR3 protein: CASSPDRDNEQFF
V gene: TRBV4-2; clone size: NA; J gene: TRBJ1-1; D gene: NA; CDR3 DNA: TGTGCCAGCAGCCAAGACTGGAGGGGGAACACTGAAGCTTTCTTT; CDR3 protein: CASSQDWRGNTEAFF
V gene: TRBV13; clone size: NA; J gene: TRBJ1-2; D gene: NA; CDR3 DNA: TGTGCCAGCACCATAGGGGGTAGAGACTATGGCTACACCTTC; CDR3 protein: CASTIGGRDYGYTF
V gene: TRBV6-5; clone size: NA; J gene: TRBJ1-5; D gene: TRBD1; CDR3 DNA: TGTGCCAGCAGTTACCAGGGGGCCCCCAATCAGCCCCAGCATTTT; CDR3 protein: CASSYQGAPNQPQHF
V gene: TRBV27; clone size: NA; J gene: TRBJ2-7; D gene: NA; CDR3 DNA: TGTGCCAGCAGGCGGGATGGAACGGGGTATCTGTACTTC; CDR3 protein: CASRRDGTGYLYF
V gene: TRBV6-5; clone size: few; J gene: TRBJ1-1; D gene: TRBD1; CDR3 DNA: TGTGCCAGCAGTTACTCGAGGACAGGGCGACGGGGTGAAGCTTTCTTT; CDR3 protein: CASSYSRTGRRGEAFF
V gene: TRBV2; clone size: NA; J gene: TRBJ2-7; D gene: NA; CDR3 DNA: TGTGCCAGCAGTGTAGTCAGGGAAAGCGAGCAGTACTTC; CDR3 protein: CASSVVRESEQYF
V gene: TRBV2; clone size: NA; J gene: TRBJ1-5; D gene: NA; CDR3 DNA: TGTGCCAGCAGCCTGGTTGTTAAGCCCCAGCATTTT; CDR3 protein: CASSLVVKPQHF
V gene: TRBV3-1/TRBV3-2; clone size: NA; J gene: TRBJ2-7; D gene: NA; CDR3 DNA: TGTGCCAGCAGCCAAGATGGGATAGGGTACGACGAGCAGTACTTC; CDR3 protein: CASSQDGIGYDEQYF
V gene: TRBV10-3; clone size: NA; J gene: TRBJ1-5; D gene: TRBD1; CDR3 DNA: TGTGCCATCAGTCCGGGACGCACAGGGGGACAGCCCCAGCATTTT; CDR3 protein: CAISPGRTGGQPQHF
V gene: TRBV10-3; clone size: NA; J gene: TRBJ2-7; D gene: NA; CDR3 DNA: TGTGCCATCAGTGGGGGGGCGAACTACGAGCAGTACTTC; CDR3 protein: CAISGGANYEQYF
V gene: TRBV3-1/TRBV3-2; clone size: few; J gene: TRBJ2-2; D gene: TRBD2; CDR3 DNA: TGTGCCAGCACCCCGAGGACTAGCGGGGGGGCAGGGGAGCTGTTTTTT; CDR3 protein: CASTPRTSGGAGELFF
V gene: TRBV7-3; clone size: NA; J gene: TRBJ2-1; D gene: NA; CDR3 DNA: TGTGCCAGCAGCTTAGTACGGGAAACACACAATGAGCAGTTCTTC; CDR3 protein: CASSLVRETHNEQFF
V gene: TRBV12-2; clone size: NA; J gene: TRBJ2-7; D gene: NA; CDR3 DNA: TGTGCAAGTCGCTTAGGCCCGACAGGCAGAACCTACGAGCAGTACTTC; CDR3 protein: CASRLGPTGRTYEQYF
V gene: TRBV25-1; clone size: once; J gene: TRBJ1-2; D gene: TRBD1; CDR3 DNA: TGTGCCAGCAGTGCCTCCATTCCGGGACAGAGGAACTATGGCTACACCTTC; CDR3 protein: CASSASIPGQRNYGYTF
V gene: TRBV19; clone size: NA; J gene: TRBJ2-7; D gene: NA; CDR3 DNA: TGTGCCAGTTCTAGAGGGGGAACAGCGACCTACGAGCAGTACTTC; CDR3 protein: CASSRGGTATYEQYF
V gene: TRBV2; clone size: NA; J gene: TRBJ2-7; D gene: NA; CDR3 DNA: TGTGCCAGCAAGATCTTGGACCAGTCCTACGAGCAGTACTTC; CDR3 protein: CASKILDQSYEQYF
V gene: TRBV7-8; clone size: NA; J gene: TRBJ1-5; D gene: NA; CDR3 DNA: TGTGCCAGCAGCTTGGCGCAGGGGAATCAGCCCCAGCATTTT; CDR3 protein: CASSLAQGNQPQHF
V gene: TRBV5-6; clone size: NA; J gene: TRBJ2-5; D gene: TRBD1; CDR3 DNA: TGTGCCAGCAGCTTAAAGGGGGCTGGGGAGACCCAGTACTTC; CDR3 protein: CASSLKGAGETQYF
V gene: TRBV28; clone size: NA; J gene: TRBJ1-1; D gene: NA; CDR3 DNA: TGTGCCAGCCATTTCGGAGGCACTGAAGCTTTCTTT; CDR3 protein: CASHFGGTEAFF